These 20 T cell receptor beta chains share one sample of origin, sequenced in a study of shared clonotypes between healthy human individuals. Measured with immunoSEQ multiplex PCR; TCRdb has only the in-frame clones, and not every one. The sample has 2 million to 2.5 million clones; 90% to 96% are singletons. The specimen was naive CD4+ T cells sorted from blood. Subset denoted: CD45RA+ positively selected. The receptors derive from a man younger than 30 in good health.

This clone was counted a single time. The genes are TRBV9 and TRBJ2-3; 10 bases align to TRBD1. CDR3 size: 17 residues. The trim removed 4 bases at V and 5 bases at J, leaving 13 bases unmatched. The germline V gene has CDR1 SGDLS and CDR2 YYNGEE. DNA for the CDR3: TGTGCCAGCAGCAGGAAGGGGACAGGGGTTAGTGGAGATACGCAGTATTTT. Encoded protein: CASSRKGTGVSGDTQYF. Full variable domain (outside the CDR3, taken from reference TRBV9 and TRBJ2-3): DSGVTQTPKHLITATGQRVTLRCSPRSGDLSVYWYQQSLDQGLQFLIQYYNGEERAKGNILERFSAQQFPDLHSELNLSSLELGDSALYFCASSRKGTGVSGDTQYFGPGTRLTVL.

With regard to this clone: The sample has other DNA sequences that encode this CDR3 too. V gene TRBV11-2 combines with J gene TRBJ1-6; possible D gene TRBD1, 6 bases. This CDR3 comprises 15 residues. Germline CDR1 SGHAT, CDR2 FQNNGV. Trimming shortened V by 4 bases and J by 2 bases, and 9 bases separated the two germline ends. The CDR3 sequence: CASSSGQTYNSPLHF. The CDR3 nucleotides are TGTGCCAGCAGCTCCGGACAGACCTATAATTCACCCCTCCACTTT.

CDR3 residues: CASSLRPNGSPLHF. The CDR3 nucleotides are TGCGCCAGCAGCTTGAGACCGAACGGCTCACCCCTCCACTTT. The chain recombines TRBV5-1 with TRBJ1-6; no definite D call. Germline CDR1 reads SGHRS; CDR2 reads YFSETQ. This CDR3 comprises 14 residues. V was cut by 1 base and J by 10 bases, with 12 bases left in between.

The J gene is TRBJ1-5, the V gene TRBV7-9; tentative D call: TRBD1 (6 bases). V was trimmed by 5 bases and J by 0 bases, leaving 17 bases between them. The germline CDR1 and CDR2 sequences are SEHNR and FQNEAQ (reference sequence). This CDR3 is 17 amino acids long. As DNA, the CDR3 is TGTGCCAGCAGCCCGAGGGGGGGCCCATATAGCAATCAGCCCCAGCATTTT. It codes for CASSPRGGPYSNQPQHF.

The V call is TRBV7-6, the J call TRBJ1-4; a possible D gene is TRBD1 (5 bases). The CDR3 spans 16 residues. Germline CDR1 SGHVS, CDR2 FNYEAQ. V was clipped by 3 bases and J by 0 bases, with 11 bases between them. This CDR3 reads CASSFFTGATNEKLFF. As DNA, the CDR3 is TGTGCCAGCAGCTTTTTCACAGGTGCAACTAATGAAAAACTGTTTTTT.

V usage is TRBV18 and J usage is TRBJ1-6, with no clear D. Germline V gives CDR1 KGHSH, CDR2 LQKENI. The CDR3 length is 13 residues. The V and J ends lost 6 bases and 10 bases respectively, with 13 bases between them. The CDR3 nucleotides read TGTGCCAGCTCCGCCGTGGATGAGTCACCCCTCCACTTT. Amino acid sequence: CASSAVDESPLHF.

CDR3 bases: TGTGCCACAATCGACTATGGCTACACCTTC. This encodes CATIDYGYTF. The V and J genes are TRBV6-5 and TRBJ1-2; D remains ambiguous. The CDR3 runs 10 residues. Deletions cut 10 bases from V and 3 bases from J, with 6 bases between. From germline, CDR1 is MNHEY and CDR2 SVGAGI.

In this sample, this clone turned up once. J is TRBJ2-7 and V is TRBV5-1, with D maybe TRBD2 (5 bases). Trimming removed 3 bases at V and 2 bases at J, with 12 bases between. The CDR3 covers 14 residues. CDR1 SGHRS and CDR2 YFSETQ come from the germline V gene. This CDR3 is CASSSTTRAYEQYF. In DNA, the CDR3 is TGCGCCAGCAGCTCCACTACTAGGGCCTACGAGCAGTACTTC.

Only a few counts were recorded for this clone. Here the CDR3 reads CASNLEGGRPYGYTF. The DNA of the CDR3 is TGTGCCAGCAACCTAGAGGGAGGCAGGCCCTATGGCTACACCTTC. The J gene is TRBJ1-2, the V gene TRBV2, with no clear D. This CDR3 has 15 amino acids. The germline V gene encodes CDR1 SNHLY and CDR2 FYNNEI. V lost 7 bases, J lost 4 bases, and 19 bases lay in between.

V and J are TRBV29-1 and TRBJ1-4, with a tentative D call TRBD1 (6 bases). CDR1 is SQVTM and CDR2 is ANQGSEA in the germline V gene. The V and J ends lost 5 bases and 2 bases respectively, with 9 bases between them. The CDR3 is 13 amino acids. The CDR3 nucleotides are TGCAGCGTTACAGGGAGGACTAATGAAAAACTGTTTTTT. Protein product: CSVTGRTNEKLFF.

In DNA form, the CDR3 reads TGTGCCAGCAGCTTTCTAGCGGGTATTTACAATGAGCAGTTCTTC. The encoded protein is CASSFLAGIYNEQFF. The V and J genes are TRBV7-9 and TRBJ2-1; the match to TRBD2 covers 8 bases. Germline V gives CDR1 SEHNR, CDR2 FQNEAQ (reference sequence). The CDR3 contains 15 residues. The junction had 5 bases not matched to a gene; V was cut back by 3 bases and J by 4 bases.

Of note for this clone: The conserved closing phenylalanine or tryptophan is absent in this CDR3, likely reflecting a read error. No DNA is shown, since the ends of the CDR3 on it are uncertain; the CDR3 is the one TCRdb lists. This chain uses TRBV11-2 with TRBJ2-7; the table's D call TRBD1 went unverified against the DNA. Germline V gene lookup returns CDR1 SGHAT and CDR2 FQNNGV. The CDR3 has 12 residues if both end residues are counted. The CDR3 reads CASSLYPGTPLG.

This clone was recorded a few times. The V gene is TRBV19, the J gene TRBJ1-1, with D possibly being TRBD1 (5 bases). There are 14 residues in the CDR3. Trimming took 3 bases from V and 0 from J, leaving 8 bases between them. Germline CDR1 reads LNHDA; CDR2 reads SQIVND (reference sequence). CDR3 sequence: CASSMGQVNTEAFF. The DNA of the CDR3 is TGTGCCAGTAGTATGGGGCAGGTGAACACTGAAGCTTTCTTT.

The CDR3 nucleotides are TGTGCCAGCAGCTCTTTGGGGACCCCGGGACAGAAAAACAATGAGCAGTTCTTC. As protein: CASSSLGTPGQKNNEQFF. The chain joins TRBV11-2 to TRBJ2-1; 7 positions match TRBD1. Germline V gene sequence: CDR1 SGHAT, CDR2 FQNNGV. J lost 5 bases, V lost 4 bases, and 17 bases had no gene match. The CDR3 contains 18 residues.

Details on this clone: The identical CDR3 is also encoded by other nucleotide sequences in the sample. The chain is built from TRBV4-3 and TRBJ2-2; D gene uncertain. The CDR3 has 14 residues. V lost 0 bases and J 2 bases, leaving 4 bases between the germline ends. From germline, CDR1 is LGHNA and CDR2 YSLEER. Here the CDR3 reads CASSQDLNTGELFF. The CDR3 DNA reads TGCGCCAGCAGCCAAGATCTCAACACCGGGGAGCTGTTTTTT.

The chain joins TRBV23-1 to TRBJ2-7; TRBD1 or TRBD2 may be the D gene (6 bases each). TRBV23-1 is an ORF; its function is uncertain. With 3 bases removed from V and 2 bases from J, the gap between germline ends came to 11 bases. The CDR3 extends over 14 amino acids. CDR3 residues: CASSHRRGTYEQYF. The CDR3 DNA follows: TGCGCCAGCAGTCACCGGAGGGGGACCTACGAGCAGTACTTC.

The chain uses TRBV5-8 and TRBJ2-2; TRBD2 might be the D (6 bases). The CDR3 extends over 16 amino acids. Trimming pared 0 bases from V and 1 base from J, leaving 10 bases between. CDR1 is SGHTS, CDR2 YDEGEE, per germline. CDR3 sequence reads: CASSLVGTLNTGELFF. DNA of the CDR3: TGTGCCAGCAGCTTGGTTGGGACTCTGAACACCGGGGAGCTGTTTTTT. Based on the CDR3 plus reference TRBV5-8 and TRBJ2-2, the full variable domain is EAGVTQSPTHLIKTRGQQATLRCSPISGHTSVYWYQQALGLGLQFLLWYDEGEERNRGNFPPRFSGRQFPNYSSELNVNALELEDSALYLCASSLVGTLNTGELFFGEGSRLTVL.

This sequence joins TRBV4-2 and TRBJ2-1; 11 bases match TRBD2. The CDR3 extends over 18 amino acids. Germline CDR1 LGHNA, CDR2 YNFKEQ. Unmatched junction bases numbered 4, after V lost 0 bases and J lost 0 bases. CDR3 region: CASSQDLAGGSSYNEQFF. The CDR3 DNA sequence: TGTGCCAGCAGCCAAGACCTAGCGGGAGGCAGCTCCTACAATGAGCAGTTCTTC.

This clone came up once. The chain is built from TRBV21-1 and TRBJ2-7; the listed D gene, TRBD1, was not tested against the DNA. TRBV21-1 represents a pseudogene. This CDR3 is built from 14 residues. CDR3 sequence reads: CASSTGTGLKEQYF. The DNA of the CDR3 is TGTGCCAGCAGCACCGGGACAGGGTTAAAGGAGCAGTACTTC.

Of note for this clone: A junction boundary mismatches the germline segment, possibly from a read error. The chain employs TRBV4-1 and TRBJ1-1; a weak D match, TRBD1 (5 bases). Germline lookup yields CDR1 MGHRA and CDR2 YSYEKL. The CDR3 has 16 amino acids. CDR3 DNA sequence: TGCGCCAGCAGCCAGCCCGTCCCCAGGGAGAAAGGTTTGCCGCTTTTT. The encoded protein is CASSQPVPREKGLPLF.